These 27 T cell receptor beta chains came from one sample sequenced in a study of blood T cell repertoires in COVID-19. The data were produced by immunoSEQ multiplex PCR, yet TCRdb's version contains in-frame clones alone and is incomplete. The sample yields under 300,000 clones, around 90% seen once. The sample consisted of peripheral blood. Receptor source: a woman in her 70s with active or convalescent COVID-19.

V gene TRBV19 combines with J gene TRBJ2-5; a possible D gene is TRBD1 (6 bases). The CDR3 runs 16 residues. In germline, CDR1 is LNHDA, CDR2 SQIVND (reference sequence). Trimming removed 8 bases at V and 0 bases at J, with 19 bases between. CDR3 region: CASGGPYSSNQETQYF. CDR3 sequence (DNA): TGTGCCAGTGGGGGCCCCTACTCCTCGAACCAAGAGACCCAGTACTTC.

A remark on this clone: The junction departs from the called germline gene at one end, perhaps through a read error. The rearrangement links TRBV7-2 to TRBJ2-5, with TRBD2 identical over 9 bases. In germline, CDR1 is SGHTA, CDR2 FQGNSA. The CDR3 is made up of 14 amino acids. CDR3: CASSVAGAQETQYF. CDR3 sequence (DNA): TGTGCCAGCAGCGTAGCGGGGGCCCAAGAGACCCAGTACTTC.

The J gene is TRBJ2-7, the V gene TRBV2, with a possible D match to TRBD1 (6 bases). This CDR3 contains 14 residues. Trimming removed 3 bases from V and 7 bases from J, with 16 bases in between. In germline, CDR1 is SNHLY, CDR2 FYNNEI. CDR3 bases: TGTGCCAGCAGTGAGGCCAGGGGAGTGGGGGAGCAGTACTTC. It yields the protein CASSEARGVGEQYF.

The chain employs TRBV6-5 and TRBJ1-2; the D is unclear. With 6 bases removed from V and 7 bases from J, the gap between germline ends came to 15 bases. Germline CDR1 is MNHEY and CDR2 is SVGAGI. The CDR3 length is 13 residues. This CDR3 reads CASSQELGGGYTF. Here the CDR3 DNA reads TGTGCCAGCAGCCAAGAGCTAGGCGGTGGCTACACCTTC.

The V and J genes are TRBV11-2 and TRBJ2-1, with 10 bases aligning to TRBD1. V was clipped by 5 bases and J by 7 bases; unmatched bases: 5. The length of the CDR3 is 14 residues. Germline V CDR1 and CDR2: SGHAT, FQNNGV. In DNA form, the CDR3 reads TGTGCCAGCAGCCTCGACAGGGGGCGGAATGAGCAGTTCTTC. This encodes CASSLDRGRNEQFF.

This rearrangement joins TRBV6-2 or TRBV6-3 to TRBJ2-3; TRBD1 is a possible D gene (6 bases). V lost 2 bases and J 3 bases, leaving 9 bases between the germline ends. Germline CDR1 and CDR2: MNHEY and SVGEGT. There are 14 residues in the CDR3. The CDR3 is CASSYRGGTDTQYF. The CDR3 coding sequence is TGTGCCAGCAGTTACCGAGGGGGAACAGATACGCAGTATTTT.

J is TRBJ1-2 and V is TRBV3-1 (or the pseudogene TRBV3-2); TRBD1 might be the D (5 bases). The length of the CDR3 is 16 residues. CDR1 and CDR2 (germline): LGHDT, YNNKEL (reference sequence). Between the trimmed V and J ends, which lost 2 bases and 0 bases, there was a span of 13 bases. CDR3 in amino acids: CASSQKKGQSNYGYTF. CDR3 sequence (DNA): TGTGCCAGCAGCCAAAAGAAAGGACAATCTAACTATGGCTACACCTTC.

The chain uses TRBV19 and TRBJ1-1; TRBD1 might be the D (5 bases). The V end lost 3 bases, the J end lost 1 base, and 15 bases lay between the germline ends. This CDR3 comprises 16 residues. CDR1 and CDR2 from the germline V gene are LNHDA and SQIVND (reference sequence). CDR3 bases: TGTGCCAGTAGTATTCCCTCAGGGATGGGGAACACTGAAGCTTTCTTT. It encodes CASSIPSGMGNTEAFF.

The CDR3 region has the DNA TGTGCCAGCTCACCAGTACCCCCTGGGACAGGGAACAAGGGGAGAAATCAGCCCCAGCATTTT. Amino acids: CASSPVPPGTGNKGRNQPQHF. This sequence joins TRBV18 and TRBJ1-5; 9 bases match TRBD1. The CDR3 totals 21 residues. V trimming: 2 bases; J trimming: 4 bases; junction bases outside the gene matches: 21. Germline V gene lookup returns CDR1 KGHSH and CDR2 LQKENI.

The genes are TRBV24-1 and TRBJ2-1; 10 nucleotides agree with TRBD1. This CDR3 is built from 15 residues. In germline, CDR1 is KGHDR, CDR2 SFDVKD. V dropped 3 bases and J dropped 6; count of bases not matched to a gene: 4. CDR3 region: CATSDRQGALNEQFF. The CDR3 DNA sequence: TGTGCCACCAGTGATCGACAGGGGGCGCTCAATGAGCAGTTCTTC.

This clone came up once. The chain employs TRBV5-1 and TRBJ2-1; a weak D match, TRBD2 (6 bases). This CDR3 spans 15 amino acids. The germline V gene has CDR1 SGHRS and CDR2 YFSETQ. The V gene lost 0 bases and the J gene lost 8 bases, with 15 bases spanning the gap. The CDR3 coding sequence is TGCGCCAGCAGCTTGGGCGGGAAGGCAGCCGATGAGCAGTTCTTC. It specifies CASSLGGKAADEQFF.

V is TRBV5-1 and J is TRBJ1-6; 8 bases are a match to TRBD1. This CDR3 has 15 amino acids. The junction had 7 bases not matched to a gene; V was cut back by 4 bases and J by 7 bases. Germline loops: CDR1 SGHRS, CDR2 YFSETQ. CDR3 in DNA: TGCGCCAGCAGCGCCGGACAGGGAGGCAATTCACCCCTCCACTTT. Protein product: CASSAGQGGNSPLHF.

This sequence joins TRBV14 and TRBJ2-5; 7 nucleotides align to TRBD2. The CDR3 has 16 residues. V lost 6 bases and J lost 1; bases outside the gene matches: 11. Looked up from germline, CDR1 is SGHDN and CDR2 is FVKESK. CDR3 sequence (DNA): TGTGCCAGCAGTTTCATTTCCCGGGGGGTCCAAGAGACCCAGTACTTC. As protein: CASSFISRGVQETQYF.

V is TRBV5-4 and J is TRBJ2-2; unclear D gene. The CDR3 spans 13 residues. Germline CDR1 and CDR2: SGHNT and YYREEE (reference sequence). V lost 4 bases and J lost 5, with 9 bases in between. The CDR3 region has the DNA TGTGCCAGCAGCCCCCCAGGAACCGGGGAGCTGTTTTTT. Protein sequence: CASSPPGTGELFF. The variable domain in full, with the rest retrieved from reference TRBV5-4 and TRBJ2-2, is ETGVTQSPTHLIKTRGQQVTLRCSSQSGHNTVSWYQQALGQGPQFIFQYYREEENGRGNFPPRFSGLQFPNYSSELNVNALELDDSALYLCASSPPGTGELFFGEGSRLTVL.

The rearrangement joins TRBV18 to TRBJ1-2; possibly TRBD1 for D (5 bases). The V and J ends lost 3 bases and 3 bases respectively, with 11 bases between them. The CDR3 covers 14 residues. Germline loops: CDR1 KGHSH, CDR2 LQKENI. The CDR3 DNA is TGTGCCAGCTCACCGTCGGGGGGGGACTATGGCTACACCTTC. It yields the protein CASSPSGGDYGYTF.

The V and J genes are TRBV7-2 and TRBJ2-7, with TRBD1 identical over 10 bases. The CDR3 totals 14 residues. V lost 5 bases to trimming and J lost 7 bases; unmatched junction nucleotides: 8. Germline CDR1 SGHTA, CDR2 FQGNSA. CDR3 nucleotides: TGTGCCAGCAGCCCTCGACAGGGGGCGGGAGAGCAGTACTTC. Amino acids: CASSPRQGAGEQYF. Full variable domain (remainder filled in from reference TRBV7-2 and TRBJ2-7): GAGVSQSPSNKVTEKGKDVELRCDPISGHTALYWYRQSLGQGLEFLIYFQGNSAPDKSGLPSDRFSAERTGGSVSTLTIQRTQQEDSAVYLCASSPRQGAGEQYFGPGTRLTVT.

The V call is TRBV7-9, the J call TRBJ2-7; D is uncertain. In germline, CDR1 is SEHNR, CDR2 FQNEAQ (reference sequence). The CDR3 sequence is 11 residues long. V was cut by 5 bases and J by 2 bases, with 4 bases left in between. CDR3 coding DNA: TGTGCCAGCAGCCCAACCTACGAGCAGTACTTC. It yields the protein CASSPTYEQYF.

The genes are TRBV29-1 and TRBJ2-7, with D tentatively TRBD1 (6 bases). The CDR3 runs 11 residues. Germline-derived CDR1 and CDR2 are SQVTM and ANQGSEA. V lost 4 bases, J lost 5 bases, and 9 bases lay in between. The CDR3 DNA reads TGCAGCGTTGGATCAGGGGACGAGCAGTACTTC. It codes for CSVGSGDEQYF.

The chain links TRBV7-2 to TRBJ1-2, with D perhaps matching TRBD1 (6 bases). Germline-derived CDR1 and CDR2 are SGHTA and FQGNSA. With 5 bases removed from V and 7 bases from J, the gap between germline ends came to 26 bases. The CDR3 is made up of 17 amino acids. DNA of the CDR3: TGTGCCAGCAGCCTAAAAAGCCGAGGGGGGGCCATCGGTGGCTACACCTTC. Translation gives CASSLKSRGGAIGGYTF.

The rearrangement joins TRBV18 to TRBJ1-5, with a weak D call TRBD1 (6 bases). The CDR3 extends over 14 amino acids. V lost 6 bases to trimming and J lost 6 bases, with 15 bases between them. Germline V gives CDR1 KGHSH, CDR2 LQKENI. The CDR3 region has the DNA TGTGCCAGCTCCCAAGGGGGAGCGACTCAGCCCCAGCATTTT. Its translation: CASSQGGATQPQHF.

The CDR3 spells CASRGTSGLNTGELFF. The CDR3 region has the DNA TGTGCCAGCAGGGGGACTAGCGGGTTGAACACCGGGGAGCTGTTTTTT. The rearrangement joins TRBV5-5 to TRBJ2-2; 12 bases align to TRBD2. CDR3 length: 16 residues. Germline lookup yields CDR1 SGHKS and CDR2 YYEKEE (reference sequence). The ends lost 5 bases at V and 1 base at J; junction bases unmatched: 3.

This chain links TRBV19 with TRBJ1-2; D gene uncertain. The V end lost 6 bases, the J end lost 5 bases, and 16 bases lay between the germline ends. There are 14 residues in the CDR3. In germline, CDR1 is LNHDA, CDR2 SQIVND (reference sequence). The CDR3 region has the DNA TGTGCCAGTAGAGTAGATGGTCGGGGATATGGCTACACCTTC. It translates to CASRVDGRGYGYTF.

This rearrangement joins TRBV20-1 to TRBJ2-5, with no clear D. The CDR3 contains 10 residues. Germline V gene sequence: CDR1 DFQATT, CDR2 SNEGSKA (reference sequence). V was cut by 3 bases and J by 5 bases, with 4 bases left in between. CDR3 in DNA: TGCAGTGCTAGCGGGGAGACCCAGTACTTC. Translation: CSASGETQYF.

The V call is TRBV7-2, the J call TRBJ1-2; D is possibly TRBD1 (6 bases). This CDR3 spans 14 amino acids. The V and J ends lost 3 bases and 4 bases respectively, with 12 bases between them. Germline CDR1 reads SGHTA; CDR2 reads FQGNSA. The CDR3 DNA reads TGTGCCAGCAGCTTCCAAACAGGGCCCTATGGCTACACCTTC. Translating gives CASSFQTGPYGYTF. Full variable domain (remainder filled in from reference TRBV7-2 and TRBJ1-2): GAGVSQSPSNKVTEKGKDVELRCDPISGHTALYWYRQSLGQGLEFLIYFQGNSAPDKSGLPSDRFSAERTGGSVSTLTIQRTQQEDSAVYLCASSFQTGPYGYTFGSGTRLTVV.

This clone has a single count. The CDR3 protein is CASSDFWDTYGYTF. DNA for the CDR3: TGTGCCAGCAGTGATTTTTGGGACACCTATGGCTACACCTTC. The chain couples TRBV6-1 to TRBJ1-2; a weak D match, TRBD1 (6 bases). This CDR3 comprises 14 residues. V was cut by 3 bases and J by 4 bases, with 12 bases left in between. Germline loops: CDR1 MNHNS, CDR2 SASEGT.

CDR3 protein: CASSLEVMETQYF. The CDR3 DNA reads as TGCGCCAGCAGCTTAGAGGTCATGGAGACCCAGTACTTC. V and J are TRBV5-1 and TRBJ2-5, with D unresolved. The CDR3 has 13 amino acids. Germline V gene data show CDR1 as SGHRS and CDR2 as YFSETQ. Trimming pared 2 bases from V and 5 bases from J, leaving 10 bases between.

The gene calls are TRBV21-1 and TRBJ1-5; the DNA was not used to check the table's D call, TRBD1. TRBV21-1 is noted as a pseudogene. This CDR3 region has 16 residues. CDR3 residues: CASSNRDKNSNQPQHF. Here the CDR3 DNA reads TGTGCCAGCAGCAACCGGGACAAAAATAGCAATCAGCCCCAGCATTTT.